A selection of T cell receptor beta chains follows, all from one sample in a study of cytomegalovirus exposure and HLA in healthy donors. The protocol was immunoSEQ multiplex PCR, while the TCRdb copy is restricted to in-frame clones and leaves out a portion. The sample gives about 130,000 clones, 84% of which show up once; approximately 2.4% is in the top ten. The specimen sequenced was PBMCs. These receptors all stem from a man aged 50 to 59 in good health and CMV-seronegative. CDR3s include the opening cysteine and the closing phenylalanine or tryptophan. A D gene is named only where the DNA matches it firmly. Size values are once, few and many counts, or a class for expanded clones, and some rows have none.

>.|TRBV13|TRBJ1-2|TRBD1
CASSLNRGHGYTF
TGTGCCAGCAGCTTAAACAGGGGCCATGGCTACACCTTC
>few|TRBV6-1|TRBJ1-2|.
CASSDYYGYTF
TGTGCCAGCAGTGACTACTATGGCTACACCTTC
>.|TRBV13|TRBJ2-7|TRBD1
CASRPKPGQGALEQYF
TGTGCCAGCAGACCCAAACCGGGACAGGGGGCTCTTGAGCAGTACTTC
>.|TRBV6-6|TRBJ2-6|TRBD1
CASRKTGGSGANVLTF
TGTGCCAGCAGGAAGACAGGGGGCTCTGGGGCCAACGTCCTGACTTTC
>.|TRBV7-3|TRBJ2-1|.
CASSFGGTKSHNEQFF
TGTGCCAGCAGCTTCGGTGGCACTAAATCGCACAATGAGCAGTTCTTC
>.|TRBV5-1|TRBJ1-2|.
CASSLDTGFSRGYTF
TGCGCCAGCAGCTTGGACACAGGGTTTTCGCGTGGCTACACCTTC
>.|TRBV5-1|TRBJ2-7|TRBD2
CASSPSGHNSYEQYF
TGCGCCAGCAGCCCTAGCGGACACAACTCCTACGAGCAGTACTTC
>.|TRBV19|TRBJ2-7|.
CASREGDFRGEQYF
TGTGCCAGTAGAGAGGGTGATTTCCGGGGGGAGCAGTACTTC
>.|TRBV11-2|TRBJ2-7|TRBD2
CASTVAGGFEQYF
TGTGCCAGCACCGTAGCGGGGGGGTTCGAGCAGTACTTC
>.|TRBV5-6|TRBJ2-7|TRBD1
CASSFLGQAYEQYF
TGTGCCAGCAGCTTCTTGGGACAGGCCTACGAGCAGTACTTC
>.|TRBV30|TRBJ2-7|.
CAWSVGQVYEQYF
TGTGCCTGGTCTGTTGGGCAGGTCTACGAGCAGTACTTC
>.|TRBV4-1|TRBJ1-1|.
CASSPGQGLEAFF
TGCGCCAGCAGCCCCGGGCAAGGACTTGAAGCTTTCTTT
>.|TRBV27|TRBJ2-4|.
CASSPQGGTNDIQYF
TGTGCCAGCAGCCCTCAAGGGGGGACTAATGACATTCAGTACTTC
>once|TRBV11-3|TRBJ1-1|TRBD1
CASSLVGGQWNTEAFF
TGTGCCAGCAGCTTAGTAGGGGGCCAATGGAACACTGAAGCTTTCTTT
>few|TRBV6-5|TRBJ2-6|.
CASSYGWSSGANVLTF
TGTGCCAGCAGTTACGGGTGGAGCTCTGGGGCCAACGTCCTGACTTTC
>.|TRBV6-1|TRBJ2-4|.
CASSEAGAKNIQYF
TGTGCCAGCAGTGAAGCTGGGGCTAAAAACATTCAGTACTTC
>.|TRBV9|TRBJ2-3|.
CASSAITDTQYF
TGTGCCAGCAGCGCCATCACAGATACGCAGTATTTT
>.|TRBV5-1|TRBJ1-3|TRBD1
CASSLDVEGGNGNTIYF
TGCGCCAGCAGCTTGGACGTGGAAGGGGGCAACGGAAACACCATATATTTT
>.|TRBV2|TRBJ1-5|.
CASNAGTGQPQHF
TGTGCCAGCAACGCTGGCACAGGTCAGCCCCAGCATTTT
>.|TRBV11-2|TRBJ2-1|TRBD1
CASSSTFYRDRGPYNEQFF
TGTGCCAGCAGCTCTACGTTTTACCGGGACAGGGGCCCCTACAATGAGCAGTTCTTC
>.|TRBV5-1|TRBJ2-5|.
CASSLRSSSPRETQYF
TGCGCCAGCAGTTTGCGATCTTCGAGTCCGCGGGAGACCCAGTACTTC
>.|TRBV6-4|TRBJ2-7|.
CASSDPRGAVSYEQYF
TGTGCCAGCAGTGACCCGCGTGGGGCAGTCTCCTACGAGCAGTACTTC
>few|TRBV30|TRBJ2-3|.
CAWSVSEGMDTQYF
TGTGCCTGGAGTGTGTCAGAGGGCATGGATACGCAGTATTTT
>.|TRBV7-8|TRBJ1-5|.
CASSLSFMGRNQPQHF
TGTGCCAGCAGCTTAAGTTTTATGGGGCGCAATCAGCCCCAGCATTTT
>few|TRBV7-9|TRBJ1-5|.
CASSALSNQPQHF
TGTGCCAGCAGCGCGCTTAGCAATCAGCCCCAGCATTTT
>.|TRBV11-2|TRBJ2-3|.
CASSWTGVDTQYF
TGTGCCAGCAGCTGGACGGGGGTAGATACGCAGTATTTT
>.|TRBV5-6|TRBJ1-2|.
CASSLTGYNGYTF
TGTGCCAGCAGCTTGACGGGTTACAATGGCTACACCTTC
>.|TRBV5-4|TRBJ2-3|.
CASRSPSTDTQYF
TGTGCCAGCAGATCCCCTAGCACAGATACGCAGTATTTT
>.|TRBV5-1|TRBJ1-1|.
CASSLITGGGGRGAFF
TGCGCCAGCAGCCTGATTACCGGGGGGGGAGGGAGAGGAGCTTTCTTT
>.|TRBV5-4|TRBJ2-1|.
CASSSRVGQFF
TGTGCCAGCAGCTCCAGGGTTGGGCAGTTCTTC
>few|TRBV5-1|TRBJ2-3|TRBD2
CASSLVPGGRADTQYF
TGCGCCAGCAGCTTGGTACCGGGGGGGCGTGCAGATACGCAGTATTTT
>once|TRBV2|TRBJ1-5|.
CASSGFGAGSIEPQHF
TGTGCCAGCAGTGGTTTTGGGGCAGGGTCGATAGAGCCCCAGCATTTT
>.|TRBV4-1|TRBJ1-2|.
CASSQGVGGLGGYTF
TGCGCCAGCAGCCAAGGGGTCGGGGGATTAGGAGGCTACACCTTC
>once|TRBV7-7|TRBJ1-1|.
CASSTKHRSNTEAFF
TGTGCTAGCAGCACGAAGCACAGATCGAACACTGAAGCTTTCTTT
>.|TRBV2|TRBJ2-5|TRBD2
CASSGYASGGAETQYF
TGTGCCAGCAGTGGATATGCTAGCGGGGGGGCAGAGACCCAGTACTTC
>.|TRBV4-3|TRBJ1-2|TRBD1
CASSQDGLVGTGDGYTF
TGCGCCAGCAGCCAAGATGGTCTTGTTGGGACAGGCGATGGCTACACCTTC
>.|TRBV5-4|TRBJ1-5|.
CASSFGGVANQPQHF
TGTGCCAGCAGCTTCGGGGGGGTCGCCAATCAGCCCCAGCATTTT
>few|TRBV10-3|TRBJ2-1|TRBD2
CAISESSGGVSNEQFF
TGTGCCATCAGTGAGTCGAGCGGGGGGGTTTCTAATGAGCAGTTCTTC
>.|TRBV2|TRBJ1-5|.
CASRGLPGQPQHF
TGTGCCAGCAGGGGCCTCCCCGGTCAGCCCCAGCATTTT
>.|TRBV19|TRBJ2-3|TRBD2
CASSSTAGSYLDTQYF
TGTGCCAGTAGTTCGACAGCGGGGTCCTACTTGGATACGCAGTATTTT
>.|TRBV4-2|TRBJ1-3|TRBD1
CASRWGQGVSGNTIYF
TGTGCCAGCAGGTGGGGACAGGGCGTCTCTGGAAACACCATATATTTT
>once|TRBV27|TRBJ2-7|TRBD1
CASRAKPSPGQGTYEQYF
TGTGCCAGCAGGGCAAAACCTTCTCCGGGACAGGGGACCTACGAGCAGTACTTC
>.|TRBV9|TRBJ1-6|TRBD1
CASSIRTGDSPLHF
TGTGCCAGCAGCATCCGGACAGGGGATTCACCCCTCCACTTT
>.|TRBV5-1|TRBJ2-7|TRBD1
CASSWQGDEQYF
TGCGCCAGCAGCTGGCAGGGGGACGAGCAGTACTTC
>.|TRBV18|TRBJ1-1|.
CASSPTAGAHTEAFF
TGTGCCAGCTCACCCACGGCAGGGGCGCACACTGAAGCTTTCTTT
>.|TRBV19|TRBJ1-6|TRBD1
CASRGQVTGSPLHF
TGTGCCAGTAGGGGACAGGTGACGGGTTCACCCCTCCACTTT
>.|TRBV5-1|TRBJ2-7|TRBD2
CASSLEEGLSYEQYF
TGCGCCAGCAGCTTGGAAGAGGGACTATCCTACGAGCAGTACTTC
>.|TRBV30|TRBJ2-7|.
CAWDRWTASNEQYF
TGTGCCTGGGATAGATGGACGGCTAGCAACGAGCAGTACTTC
>.|TRBV9|TRBJ2-3|.
CASPDSARTDTQYF
TGTGCCAGCCCGGACAGCGCCCGCACAGATACGCAGTATTTT
>few|TRBV6-5|TRBJ2-7|TRBD1
CASSYSGTVGEQYF
TGTGCCAGCAGTTACTCCGGGACAGTAGGAGAGCAGTACTTC
>few|TRBV19|TRBJ1-1|.
CASRDFQGSTEAFF
TGTGCCAGTAGAGATTTTCAGGGGAGCACTGAAGCTTTCTTT
>.|TRBV7-3|TRBJ2-1|TRBD1
CASSRHTGGSYNEQFF
TGTGCCAGCAGCCGGCACACAGGGGGCAGTTACAATGAGCAGTTCTTC